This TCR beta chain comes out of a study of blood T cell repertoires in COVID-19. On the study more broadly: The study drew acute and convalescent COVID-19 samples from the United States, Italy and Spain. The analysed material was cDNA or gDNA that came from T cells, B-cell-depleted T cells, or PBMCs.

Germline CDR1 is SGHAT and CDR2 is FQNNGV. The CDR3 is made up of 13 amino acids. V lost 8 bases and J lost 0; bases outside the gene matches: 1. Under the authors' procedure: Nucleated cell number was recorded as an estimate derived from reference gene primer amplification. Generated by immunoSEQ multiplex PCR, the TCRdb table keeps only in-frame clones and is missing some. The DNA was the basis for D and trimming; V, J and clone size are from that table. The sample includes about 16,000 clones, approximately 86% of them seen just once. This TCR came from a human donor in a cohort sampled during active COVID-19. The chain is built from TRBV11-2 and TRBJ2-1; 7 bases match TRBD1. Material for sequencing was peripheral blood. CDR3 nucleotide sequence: TGTGCCAGCGGGGACAGCTCCTACAATGAGCAGTTCTTC. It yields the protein CASGDSSYNEQFF.